A selection of T cell receptor beta chains follows, all from one sample in a study of blood T cell repertoires in COVID-19. TCRdb keeps only in-frame clones here, not all; method: immunoSEQ multiplex PCR. The profile covers approximately 260,000 clones, with approximately 88% appearing a single time and about 1.2% taken by the ten largest. The specimen was PBMCs or T cells enriched from blood (not recorded which). These receptors were obtained from a woman in her 40s with acute COVID-19. The conserved cysteine and the conserved F or W are not part of the CDR3 here.

V: TRBV24-1
length: 14
CDR3: ATSDTKSARNQPQH

V: TRBV15
length: 14
CDR3: ATSRDRASSGNTIY

V: TRBV24-1
length: 13
CDR3: ATSDTTQPNQPQH

V: TRBV24-1
length: 10
CDR3: ATSEGPWGYT

V: TRBV4-1
length: 14
CDR3: ASSRGQGPSGNTIY

V: TRBV27
length: 14
CDR3: ASSPRDRASFYGYT

V: TRBV28
length: 11
CDR3: ASRRGYNRPQH

V: TRBV12-3/TRBV12-4
length: 11
CDR3: ASRRGGRDEQF

V: TRBV30
length: 11
CDR3: AWSVSSGTPRR

V: TRBV30
length: 9
CDR3: ACNREIEQY

V: TRBV5-1
length: 13
CDR3: ASSLDPLSNQPQH

V: TRBV28
length: 14
CDR3: ASSLAVTNSGNTIY

V: TRBV7-9
length: 12
CDR3: ASSLGTDATEAF

V: TRBV2
length: 12
CDR3: ASSSQLSNYGYT

V: TRBV28
length: 11
CDR3: ASNPPRRDTQY

V: TRBV5-5
length: 12
CDR3: ASSLDRGGEKLF

V: TRBV2
length: 11
CDR3: ASTGTGNEKLF

V: TRBV4-1
length: 16
CDR3: ASSQDYKRPIMNTEAF

V: TRBV12-3/TRBV12-4
length: 11
CDR3: ASSYRTVYGYT

V: TRBV5-1
length: 13
CDR3: ASSLQGKSTDTQY

V: TRBV9
length: 14
CDR3: ASSAGGAPEQETQY

V: TRBV11-2
length: 12
CDR3: ASRGQGRTGELF

V: TRBV7-9
length: 12
CDR3: ASSPPDRSQPQH

V: TRBV11-2
length: 11
CDR3: ASSLEDDRGQY

V: TRBV27
length: 14
CDR3: ASSKRRGNSNQPQH

V: TRBV3-1/TRBV3-2
length: 12
CDR3: ASSQFLAAYEQY

V: TRBV6-5
length: 10
CDR3: ASSKTGRWQY

V: TRBV5-1
length: 13
CDR3: ASSLGAQGQEKLF

V: TRBV10-2
length: 14
CDR3: ASRTGQGGGNQPQH

V: TRBV3-1/TRBV3-2
length: 13
CDR3: ASSQDGALKDGYT

V: TRBV6-5
length: 12
CDR3: ARRGQDSNQPQH

V: TRBV11-2
length: 12
CDR3: ASSLSDRARGYT

V: TRBV5-6
length: 14
CDR3: ASSTEPGTGPYGYT

V: TRBV5-4
length: 11
CDR3: ASRPGGNSPLH

V: TRBV9
length: 13
CDR3: ASSGSGSSYNEQF

V: TRBV28
length: 12
CDR3: ASGRGLVDSPLH

V: TRBV12-5
length: 12
CDR3: ASGLVTTYNEQF

V: TRBV29-1
length: 16
CDR3: SVAGLAGGDGGTDTQY

V: TRBV9
length: 14
CDR3: ASSSNLAGEQETQY

V: TRBV18
length: 15
CDR3: TSAPRGSSTDHQPQH

V: TRBV7-2
length: 13
CDR3: ASTQRGGPTDTQY

V: TRBV19
length: 14
CDR3: ASSAILRSSYNEQF

V: TRBV19
length: 13
CDR3: ASSRRTGETGELF

V: TRBV9
length: 14
CDR3: ASSVHRGQRTDTQY

V: TRBV28
length: 13
CDR3: ASTSGGESTEKLF

V: TRBV5-6
length: 12
CDR3: ASGRRGVSYEQY

V: TRBV27
length: 14
CDR3: ASRKPGLVNTGELF

V: TRBV7-9
length: 14
CDR3: ASSTTTAYSNQPQH

V: TRBV19
length: 17
CDR3: ASSIPPGQGALNLHGYT

V: TRBV3-1/TRBV3-2
length: 12
CDR3: ASSPGQGPYEQY